The 14 T cell receptor beta chains below all came from one sample that was sequenced in a study of response to subunit inactivated influenza vaccine. TCRdb used MiXCR to reprocess the RT-PCR reads, holding one entry per CDR3 protein. The sample has about 650,000 distinct CDR3 sequences, about a sixth seen once. The sequences come from PBMCs from blood, collected 12 days after vaccination. The origin of the receptors is a middle-aged man who received an inactivated influenza vaccine.

This clonotype was observed many times. V gene TRBV5-1 combines with J gene TRBJ2-7; 7 bases align to TRBD1. The V gene end was trimmed by 4 bases and the J gene end by 3 bases; junction bases not matched to a gene: 7. The CDR3 is made up of 14 amino acids. Germline-derived CDR1 and CDR2 are SGHRS and YFSETQ. CDR3 sequence (DNA): TGCGCCAGCAGCCCCGGACAGGTTATCTACGAGCAGTACTTC. This gives the protein CASSPGQVIYEQYF.

V usage is TRBV7-2 and J usage is TRBJ2-4; the D gene is possibly TRBD1 (5 bases). The ends were cut back, 5 bases at V and 6 bases at J, with 11 bases in the middle. This CDR3 is built from 13 residues. Germline V gives CDR1 SGHTA, CDR2 FQGNSA. The CDR3 DNA is TGTGCCAGCAGCCTATTCCAGGGAAACATTCAGTACTTC. As protein: CASSLFQGNIQYF.

As concerns this clonotype: One end of the junction varies from germline; a read error may be responsible. The chain uses TRBV20-1 and TRBJ2-5; TRBD2 is a possible D gene (6 bases). The CDR3 has 14 residues. Germline V gene data show CDR1 as DFQATT and CDR2 as SNEGSKA (reference sequence). The DNA of the CDR3 is TGCAGTACATGGGGACTCCAGTACCAAGAGACCCGGTACTTC. Residues: CSTWGLQYQETRYF.

This clonotype was observed at least ten times. The rearrangement joins TRBV5-1 to TRBJ2-5; no reliable D call. Germline CDR1 and CDR2: SGHRS and YFSETQ. V dropped 3 bases and J dropped 1 base, with 1 base sitting between them. The CDR3 runs to 11 residues. The CDR3 DNA reads TGCGCCAGCAGCTCCCAAGAGACCCAGTACTTC. Translating it yields CASSSQETQYF.

Ten or more counts support this clonotype. The chain recombines TRBV5-1 with TRBJ2-5; no clear D gene. Germline CDR1 and CDR2: SGHRS and YFSETQ. The length of the CDR3 is 15 residues. V lost 0 bases and J lost 4, with 13 bases in between. The CDR3 coding sequence is TGCGCCAGCAGCTTGGTTTTAGCAGGTGGAGAGACCCAGTACTTC. This codes for CASSLVLAGGETQYF.

Comments on this clonotype: One base away lies a much larger clone, so this may be a sequencing read error. This chain links TRBV5-1 with TRBJ1-2, with D possibly matching TRBD1 (5 bases). V was cut by 3 bases and J by 2 bases, with 11 bases left in between. This CDR3 has 14 amino acids. The V gene's germline CDR1 is SGHRS and CDR2 YFSETQ. In nucleotides, the CDR3 is TGCGCCAGCAGCTCGGATAACAGGAACTATGGCTACACCTTC. Amino acid sequence: CASSSDNRNYGYTF.

In its sample, this clonotype was seen a few times. The gene calls are TRBV20-1 and TRBJ2-5; 8 bases align to TRBD2. Germline assignment: CDR1 DFQATT and CDR2 SNEGSKA (reference sequence). V lost 3 bases and J lost 3; bases outside the gene matches: 6. The CDR3 runs to 14 residues. CDR3 in DNA: TGCAGTGCTAGTGAAATAGCGGGAAAAGAGACCCAGTACTTC. The encoded protein is CSASEIAGKETQYF.

The chain recombines TRBV7-2 with TRBJ2-1; D not certain. Germline CDR1 SGHTA, CDR2 FQGNSA. The V gene lost 4 bases and the J gene lost 6 bases, with 10 bases spanning the gap. This CDR3 is 13 amino acids long. Here the CDR3 DNA reads TGTGCCAGCAGCTCAGTGGGGTTCAATGAGCAGTTCTTC. Protein sequence: CASSSVGFNEQFF.

This clonotype occurred a few times. V and J are TRBV2 and TRBJ1-5, with D tentatively TRBD1 (6 bases). The V gene's germline CDR1 is SNHLY and CDR2 FYNNEI. V was shortened by 9 bases and J by 2 bases, with 17 bases between the two germline ends. The CDR3 contains 15 residues. The CDR3 sequence is CASAGDWGGNQPQHF. CDR3 DNA sequence: TGTGCCAGTGCAGGGGACTGGGGGGGCAATCAGCCCCAGCATTTT.

J is TRBJ1-1 and V is TRBV20-1; D is unresolved. The CDR3 covers 13 residues. Germline V lookup: CDR1 DFQATT, CDR2 SNEGSKA (reference sequence). The V gene lost 3 bases and the J gene lost 5 bases, with 13 bases spanning the gap. The CDR3 reads CSASGVSPTEAFF. In nucleotides, the CDR3 is TGCAGTGCTAGCGGTGTGAGTCCGACTGAAGCTTTCTTT.

This clonotype was detected a few times. The chain combines TRBV2 with TRBJ2-1; 8 nucleotides align to TRBD2. Germline lookup yields CDR1 SNHLY and CDR2 FYNNEI. V shed 4 bases, J shed 5 bases, and the junction held 10 bases outside the gene matches. CDR3 length equals 16 residues. The CDR3 loop reads CASSGDRAGAHNEQFF. CDR3 sequence (DNA): TGTGCCAGCAGTGGAGATCGAGCGGGAGCACACAATGAGCAGTTCTTC.

The chain uses TRBV5-1 and TRBJ2-7, with 7 bases fitting TRBD2. The germline V gene has CDR1 SGHRS and CDR2 YFSETQ. CDR3 length: 16 residues. V shed 1 base, J shed 3 bases, and the junction held 10 bases outside the gene matches. DNA of the CDR3: TGCGCCAGCAGCTTGTCCGGGGGGACGGACTACTACGAGCAGTACTTC. Translation: CASSLSGGTDYYEQYF.

The chain links TRBV4-1 to TRBJ2-1; D is undetermined. Germline V gene data show CDR1 as MGHRA and CDR2 as YSYEKL. The CDR3 extends over 19 amino acids. Trimming shortened V by 1 base and J by 4 bases, and 23 bases separated the two germline ends. The CDR3 DNA follows: TGCGCCAGCAGCCAAGTAGTTGGCAGGACCCGCGCCACATACAATGAGCAGTTCTTC. This encodes CASSQVVGRTRATYNEQFF.

The chain joins TRBV6-1 to TRBJ1-5, with D perhaps matching TRBD1 (6 bases). Germline V lookup: CDR1 MNHNS, CDR2 SASEGT. CDR3 length: 13 residues. Deletions cut 7 bases from V and 4 bases from J, with 11 bases between. CDR3 in amino acids: CASKGGNNQPQHF. The CDR3 DNA follows: TGTGCCAGCAAAGGGGGGAATAATCAGCCCCAGCATTTT.